This TCR beta chain was obtained from a study of T cells in tumors after PD-1 blockade. Method: immunoSEQ multiplex PCR; TCRdb's copy keeps in-frame clones and lacks some. Among approximately 4,900 clones listed, 65% to 70% were seen once. CDR3 length: 12 residues. Trimming removed 3 bases at V and 5 bases at J, with 5 bases between. The chain is built from TRBV12-3 or TRBV12-4 and TRBJ2-1; D not certain. The material was tumor tissue, obtained before anti-PD-1 treatment. The origin of this receptor is a human donor with cutaneous squamous cell carcinoma. In DNA, the CDR3 is TGTGCCAGCAGTTTTCCTCACAATGAGCAGTTCTTC. Encoded protein: CASSFPHNEQFF.